The 32 T cell receptor beta chains below were found in one sample sequenced in a study of cytomegalovirus exposure and HLA in healthy donors. PCR primers comprised 60 Vbeta and 13 Jbeta primers. Sequencing used immunoSEQ multiplex PCR; TCRdb keeps in-frame clones, though not all of them. Of roughly 220,000 clones listed, under 70% are singletons. Sequenced: PBMCs. The receptors here all came from a man aged 40-50 years in good health and CMV-seropositive.

This clone was seen a few times. The chain links TRBV2 to TRBJ2-7; TRBD1 aligns across 8 bases. The CDR3 has 11 residues. Germline trimming cut 9 bases from V and 7 bases from J; bases unmatched to any gene: 5. CDR1 is SNHLY and CDR2 is FYNNEI in the germline V gene. Here the CDR3 reads CASYRGEEQYF. DNA of the CDR3: TGTGCCAGTTACAGGGGGGAAGAGCAGTACTTC.

V usage is TRBV5-6 and J usage is TRBJ1-2, with TRBD1 as a possible D gene (5 bases). V was trimmed by 0 bases and J by 3 bases, leaving 18 bases between them. CDR3 length equals 17 residues. In germline, CDR1 is SGHDT, CDR2 YYEEEE. CDR3 in DNA: TGTGCCAGCAGCTTGGTCCCGGGGCTAAAGCGGGACTATGGCTACACCTTC. It specifies CASSLVPGLKRDYGYTF.

This chain links TRBV7-9 with TRBJ1-2; weak D call: TRBD1 (5 bases). V was cut by 5 bases and J by 8 bases, with 15 bases left in between. Germline-derived CDR1 and CDR2 are SEHNR and FQNEAQ (reference sequence). The CDR3 spans 13 residues. CDR3 residues: CASSPGGGSGYTF. DNA of the CDR3: TGTGCCAGCAGCCCCGGGGGGGGGAGCGGCTACACCTTC.

The rearrangement joins TRBV5-4 to TRBJ1-4; TRBD1 might be the D (6 bases). V lost 5 bases to trimming and J lost 5 bases, with 16 bases between them. Germline-derived CDR1 and CDR2 are SGHNT and YYREEE (reference sequence). The CDR3 runs 15 residues. CDR3 amino acids: CASSFFDRRNEKLFF. CDR3 nucleotides: TGTGCCAGCAGTTTCTTCGACAGGAGAAATGAAAAACTGTTTTTT.

A few counts support this clone. It is unclear where the CDR3 begins or ends on the DNA, so no DNA is shown, and the CDR3 is as TCRdb lists it. This sequence joins TRBV2 and TRBJ2-1; the DNA was not compared with TRBD1, the D call given in the table. Counting both end residues, the CDR3 totals 14 amino acids. CDR1 and CDR2 (germline): SNHLY, FYNNEI. The CDR3 is CASSSSIRGNEQFF.

The chain uses TRBV6-5 and TRBJ2-7, with 8 nucleotides matching TRBD1. The CDR3 covers 15 residues. The V and J ends lost 7 bases and 1 base, in that order; junction bases with no gene match: 9. Germline V gene lookup returns CDR1 MNHEY and CDR2 SVGAGI. CDR3 amino acids: CASTERRDRSYEQYF. The CDR3 coding sequence is TGTGCCAGCACCGAACGCCGGGACAGGTCCTACGAGCAGTACTTC.

The sample holds a few counts of this clone. The J gene is TRBJ2-3, the V gene TRBV2, with a possible D match to TRBD2 (6 bases). Trimming took 6 bases from V and 0 from J, leaving 13 bases between them. Germline CDR1 is SNHLY and CDR2 is FYNNEI. The CDR3 length is 15 residues. CDR3 sequence (DNA): TGTGCCAGCAGAGGGACTGGGGTTAGCACAGATACGCAGTATTTT. It specifies CASRGTGVSTDTQYF.

This chain connects TRBV4-1 to TRBJ2-3, with a possible D match to TRBD2 (7 bases). Per the germline V gene, CDR1 is MGHRA and CDR2 is YSYEKL. Trimming took 4 bases from V and 2 from J, leaving 19 bases between them. This CDR3 region has 17 residues. The CDR3 DNA reads TGCGCCAGCAGCCTTAAAGGGGATGGGGGGGCCACAGATACGCAGTATTTT. It codes for CASSLKGDGGATDTQYF.

The rearrangement uses TRBV29-1 and TRBJ2-1; a weak D match, TRBD1 (5 bases). The germline gives CDR1 SQVTM, CDR2 ANQGSEA. V was trimmed by 6 bases and J by 9 bases, leaving 15 bases between them. This CDR3 has 12 residues. CDR3 sequence reads: CSVNEGAGEQFF. CDR3 in DNA: TGCAGCGTAAATGAAGGGGCTGGTGAGCAGTTCTTC.

The CDR3 bases are TGCACCAGCCCCTGCGTTAACTATGGCTACACCTTC. Its translation is CTSPCVNYGYTF. The gene calls are TRBV1 and TRBJ1-2. TRBV1 represents a pseudogene. The CDR3 has 12 residues.

This chain connects TRBV7-2 to TRBJ2-7, with 7 positions matching TRBD2. This CDR3 comprises 12 residues. The ends lost 7 bases at V and 3 bases at J; junction bases unmatched: 3. Germline CDR1 and CDR2: SGHTA and FQGNSA. CDR3 sequence reads: CASTSGGYEQYF. CDR3 in DNA: TGTGCCAGCACCTCGGGGGGCTACGAGCAGTACTTC.

The chain recombines TRBV27 with TRBJ2-7; 8 positions agree with TRBD1. Trimming took 1 base from V and 5 from J; bases not matched to a gene: 7. From germline, CDR1 is MNHEY and CDR2 SMNVEV (reference sequence). This CDR3 has 15 amino acids. The CDR3 reads CASSLWARGLDEQYF. In nucleotides, the CDR3 is TGTGCCAGCAGTTTATGGGCCAGGGGGCTCGACGAGCAGTACTTC.

V gene TRBV6-5 combines with J gene TRBJ2-7; TRBD1 matches 7 bases. V shed 5 bases, J shed 0 bases, and the junction held 7 bases outside the gene matches. Germline lookup yields CDR1 MNHEY and CDR2 SVGAGI. CDR3 size: 15 residues. The CDR3 loop reads CASSTQGLHSYEQYF. CDR3 in DNA: TGTGCCAGCAGTACACAGGGGCTACACTCCTACGAGCAGTACTTC.

This chain uses TRBV7-8 with TRBJ2-1, with D possibly matching TRBD1 (5 bases). Trimming pared 5 bases from V and 6 bases from J, leaving 23 bases between. CDR3 length: 17 amino acids. Germline-derived CDR1 and CDR2 are SGHVS and FQNEAQ. The CDR3 DNA reads as TGTGCCAGCAGCCCCCGGGCAGGGTCAGAGGTGGGCAATGAGCAGTTCTTC. Translated: CASSPRAGSEVGNEQFF.

CDR3 sequence: CASSLTVEAYEQYF. In DNA form, the CDR3 reads TGCGCCAGCAGCCTGACAGTGGAAGCCTACGAGCAGTACTTC. This sequence joins TRBV4-1 and TRBJ2-7; a weak D match, TRBD1 (5 bases). V lost 4 bases and J 2 bases, leaving 12 bases between the germline ends. The CDR3 has 14 amino acids. Germline CDR1 reads MGHRA; CDR2 reads YSYEKL.

This clone was detected only a few times. V gene TRBV4-2 combines with J gene TRBJ2-2, with 16 nucleotides matching TRBD2. The V segment lost 4 bases and the J segment 5 bases; nucleotides outside the gene matches: 4. Germline assignment: CDR1 LGHNA and CDR2 YNFKEQ. The CDR3 sequence is 17 residues long. CDR3 in amino acids: CASSRGLAGGPTGELFF. CDR3 in DNA: TGTGCCAGCAGCCGGGGACTAGCGGGGGGGCCTACCGGGGAGCTGTTTTTT.

This clone was seen only a few times. The chain uses TRBV6-5 and TRBJ1-4; TRBD1 agrees at 9 bases. This CDR3 region has 15 residues. J lost 7 bases, V lost 5 bases, and 8 bases had no gene match. Germline V gives CDR1 MNHEY, CDR2 SVGAGI. The CDR3 coding sequence is TGTGCCAGCAGTCCACAGGGGGCCGGTGGTGAAAAACTGTTTTTT. Residues: CASSPQGAGGEKLFF.

This clone has just a few counts. This rearrangement joins TRBV19 to TRBJ1-1; 7 nucleotides line up with TRBD1. Losses at the gene ends were 3 bases for V and 10 bases for J; bases not matched to a gene: 5. The CDR3 runs to 12 residues. The germline V gene encodes CDR1 LNHDA and CDR2 SQIVND (reference sequence). In nucleotides, the CDR3 is TGTGCCAGTAGTATCGACAGGGAAGGAGCTTTCTTT. It encodes CASSIDREGAFF.

The gene calls are TRBV12-5 and TRBJ1-2; 10 nucleotides match TRBD1. Per germline, CDR1 LGHNT and CDR2 FRNRAP. CDR3 length: 14 residues. V lost 6 bases and J lost 4; bases outside the gene matches: 5. The DNA for the CDR3 is TGTGCTAGTGGACGCGGACAGGGGGGCTATGGCTACACCTTC. It translates to CASGRGQGGYGYTF.

This chain joins TRBV27 and TRBJ1-2; 8 nucleotides align to TRBD1. V was clipped by 5 bases and J by 1 base; unmatched bases: 6. Looked up from germline, CDR1 is MNHEY and CDR2 is SMNVEV (reference sequence). This CDR3 has 15 amino acids. CDR3 nucleotide sequence: TGTGCCAGCAGTCCAGGACAGGGTTATAACTATGGCTACACCTTC. Its translation: CASSPGQGYNYGYTF.

This clone was counted a few times. The rearrangement uses TRBV6-1 and TRBJ1-1; 8 bases are a match to TRBD1. This CDR3 region has 14 residues. CDR1 is MNHNS and CDR2 is SASEGT in the germline V gene. The V gene end was trimmed by 6 bases and the J gene end by 5 bases; junction bases not matched to a gene: 8. Here the CDR3 reads CASSSKRTGTEAFF. CDR3 sequence (DNA): TGTGCCAGCAGCTCAAAGAGGACAGGGACTGAAGCTTTCTTT.

This clone was picked up a small number of times. The CDR3 nucleotides read TGTGCCAGCAGCTTGGCCGGGGGGGGGACTAATGAAAAACTGTTTTTT. It translates to CASSLAGGGTNEKLFF. V usage is TRBV5-6 and J usage is TRBJ1-4; possible D gene TRBD1, 5 bases. Trimming pared 0 bases from V and 2 bases from J, leaving 11 bases between. The CDR3 covers 16 residues. Germline values: CDR1 SGHDT, CDR2 YYEEEE.

This clone was counted only a few times. The chain joins TRBV5-1 to TRBJ2-3, with TRBD1 matching over 11 bases. CDR1 is SGHRS and CDR2 is YFSETQ in the germline V gene. V lost 4 bases, J lost 6 bases, and 7 bases stayed unmatched. The CDR3 covers 15 residues. CDR3 region: CASSPGQGAGDTQYF. As DNA, the CDR3 is TGCGCCAGCAGCCCCGGACAGGGGGCCGGGGATACGCAGTATTTT. The whole variable domain, filled in from reference TRBV5-1 and TRBJ2-3, reads KAGVTQTPRYLIKTRGQQVTLSCSPISGHRSVSWYQQTPGQGLQFLFEYFSETQRNKGNFPGRFSGRQFSNSRSEMNVSTLELGDSALYLCASSPGQGAGDTQYFGPGTRLTVL.

V gene TRBV6-5 combines with J gene TRBJ2-7; D is unclear. Germline V gene lookup returns CDR1 MNHEY and CDR2 SVGAGI. The CDR3 length is 13 residues. V lost 0 bases and J lost 4, with 7 bases in between. The CDR3 here is CASSYSRVYEQYF. Here the CDR3 DNA reads TGTGCCAGCAGTTACTCTCGGGTTTACGAGCAGTACTTC.

The CDR3 region has the DNA TGTGCCAGCAGTTTCTCCGGGACAGGGGGCACAGATACGCAGTATTTT. Translating gives CASSFSGTGGTDTQYF. V is TRBV27 and J is TRBJ2-3; 10 nucleotides align to TRBD1. The CDR3 is 16 residues long. With 3 bases clipped from V and 1 base from J, the junction kept 4 bases outside the gene matches. CDR1 MNHEY and CDR2 SMNVEV come from the germline V gene (reference sequence).

CDR3 sequence: CATAGVNTEAFF. CDR3 DNA: TGTGCCACCGCAGGGGTAAACACTGAAGCTTTCTTT. The J gene is TRBJ1-1, the V gene TRBV27; D may be TRBD1 (6 bases). The CDR3 is made up of 12 amino acids. V was trimmed by 10 bases and J by 2 bases, leaving 11 bases between them. Germline V CDR1 and CDR2: MNHEY, SMNVEV (reference sequence).

V usage is TRBV28 and J usage is TRBJ2-7; 8 bases line up with TRBD2. The junction had 4 bases not matched to a gene; V was cut back by 8 bases and J by 4 bases. The CDR3 length is 12 residues. Germline CDR1 reads MDHEN; CDR2 reads SYDVKM. The CDR3 nucleotides are TGTGCCAGCCGGGAGGGGGGTTACGAGCAGTACTTC. Amino acid sequence: CASREGGYEQYF.

A few counts support this clone. The V call is TRBV7-3, the J call TRBJ1-1; 7 bases match TRBD1. Germline CDR1 is SGHTA and CDR2 is FQGTGA. V shed 2 bases, J shed 0 bases, and the junction held 9 bases outside the gene matches. The CDR3 is 17 residues long. The CDR3 loop reads CASSLWAQGQMNTEAFF. In nucleotides, the CDR3 is TGTGCCAGCAGCTTATGGGCGCAGGGACAGATGAACACTGAAGCTTTCTTT.

The V call is TRBV9, the J call TRBJ1-5; D unresolved. Germline V lookup: CDR1 SGDLS, CDR2 YYNGEE. There are 15 residues in the CDR3. The V and J ends lost 5 bases and 1 base respectively, with 13 bases between them. CDR3 residues: CASSRGPESNQPQHF. In nucleotides, the CDR3 is TGTGCCAGCAGTCGAGGGCCGGAAAGCAATCAGCCCCAGCATTTT. Supplemented by reference TRBV9 and TRBJ1-5, the full variable domain reads DSGVTQTPKHLITATGQRVTLRCSPRSGDLSVYWYQQSLDQGLQFLIQYYNGEERAKGNILERFSAQQFPDLHSELNLSSLELGDSALYFCASSRGPESNQPQHFGDGTRLSIL.

The J gene is TRBJ1-2, the V gene TRBV5-4, with 8 bases that match TRBD1. Germline loops: CDR1 SGHNT, CDR2 YYREEE (reference sequence). The junction had 5 bases not matched to a gene; V was cut back by 0 bases and J by 4 bases. This CDR3 region has 15 residues. As DNA, the CDR3 is TGTGCCAGCAGCTTGGACCCAGGGGGCTCCTATGGCTACACCTTC. Translation gives CASSLDPGGSYGYTF.

There are a few counts of this clone. J is TRBJ2-4 and V is TRBV6-4; D ambiguous. The CDR3 runs to 16 residues. Germline V gene lookup returns CDR1 MRHNA and CDR2 SNTAGT. The ends were cut back, 4 bases at V and 0 bases at J, with 13 bases in the middle. CDR3 sequence (DNA): TGTGCCAGCAGTGTACGAGGAGACCTAGCCAAAAACATTCAGTACTTC. Translated, it gives CASSVRGDLAKNIQYF.

On this clone: A read error is possible here, since a much larger clone lies one base away. The chain joins TRBV11-2 to TRBJ1-1; maybe TRBD1 (5 bases). Trimming stripped 2 bases from V and 1 base from J, with 5 bases between. The CDR3 totals 13 residues. CDR1 SGHAT and CDR2 FQNNGV come from the germline V gene. CDR3 in DNA: TGTGCCAGCAGCTTAACAGGGAACACTGAAGCTTTCTTT. Encoded protein: CASSLTGNTEAFF.